Below are 30 T cell receptor beta chains sequenced from a single sample in a study of CD8+ T cells in alopecia areata. Following RNA extraction, reverse transcription yielded cDNA that acted as the sequencing template. Sequenced by immunoSEQ multiplex PCR; TCRdb stores in-frame clones only, minus some. The sample records 90,000 to 100,000 clones, about 40% being singletons. The sample consisted of CD4+ T cells sorted from blood. The receptors come from a human donor with alopecia areata.

V gene TRBV30 combines with J gene TRBJ1-3, with a possible D match to TRBD1 (5 bases). V was shortened by 5 bases and J by 0 bases, with 8 bases between the two germline ends. This CDR3 contains 13 residues. From germline, CDR1 is GTSNPN and CDR2 SVGIG (reference sequence). The CDR3 reads CAWATGSGNTIYF. The CDR3 nucleotides are TGTGCCTGGGCCACAGGCTCTGGAAACACCATATATTTT.

This clone was observed a handful of times. The V and J genes are TRBV29-1 and TRBJ2-7, with 14 bases that match TRBD2. V lost 6 bases to trimming and J lost 11 bases; unmatched junction nucleotides: 12. CDR1 and CDR2 from the germline V gene are SQVTM and ANQGSEA. The CDR3 contains 14 residues. This CDR3 is CSVATGLAGGREYF. The CDR3 DNA is TGCAGCGTGGCAACAGGACTAGCGGGGGGAAGGGAGTACTTC.

The J gene is TRBJ1-2, the V gene TRBV9; no firm D call. The CDR3 is made up of 13 amino acids. In germline, CDR1 is SGDLS, CDR2 YYNGEE. With 4 bases removed from V and 0 bases from J, the gap between germline ends came to 7 bases. CDR3 in amino acids: CASSTRANYGYTF. The CDR3 DNA reads as TGTGCCAGCAGCACAAGAGCTAACTATGGCTACACCTTC.

The V call is TRBV27, the J call TRBJ2-7, with D tentatively TRBD2 (5 bases). The CDR3 is 14 residues long. CDR1 MNHEY and CDR2 SMNVEV come from the germline V gene (reference sequence). V lost 3 bases and J 4 bases, leaving 13 bases between the germline ends. The CDR3 loop reads CASSFQVSGYEQYF. The DNA of the CDR3 is TGTGCCAGCAGTTTCCAGGTATCGGGGTACGAGCAGTACTTC.

The DNA of the CDR3 is TGCAGCGTTGTAGATAACTGGAACACTGAAGCTTTCTTT. It translates to CSVVDNWNTEAFF. This rearrangement joins TRBV29-1 to TRBJ1-1; D call uncertain. CDR1 and CDR2 from the germline V gene are SQVTM and ANQGSEA. CDR3 length: 13 amino acids. The V gene lost 4 bases and the J gene lost 1 base, with 10 bases spanning the gap.

This clone was observed a few times. The chain combines TRBV12-5 with TRBJ1-2, with unresolved D. The CDR3 is 13 residues long. The ends were cut back, 4 bases at V and 4 bases at J, with 10 bases in the middle. The germline gives CDR1 LGHNT, CDR2 FRNRAP. The CDR3 nucleotides read TGTGCTAGTGGTTGGCCAGCCCGCTATGGCTACACCTTC. Encoded protein: CASGWPARYGYTF.

The chain combines TRBV29-1 with TRBJ1-2, with 7 bases fitting TRBD1. Germline-derived CDR1 and CDR2 are SQVTM and ANQGSEA. Unmatched junction bases numbered 7, after V lost 1 base and J lost 8 bases. This CDR3 contains 13 residues. In nucleotides, the CDR3 is TGCAGCGTTGAAGGCGACAGGGTTGAAGGCTACACCTTC. It translates to CSVEGDRVEGYTF.

This clone was detected many times. The chain carries TRBV20-1 and TRBJ2-5; unclear D gene. Trimming pared 5 bases from V and 2 bases from J, leaving 6 bases between. The CDR3 consists of 11 residues. Germline V lookup: CDR1 DFQATT, CDR2 SNEGSKA (reference sequence). The CDR3 loop reads CSALKQETQYF. In nucleotides, the CDR3 is TGCAGTGCTCTTAAACAAGAGACCCAGTACTTC.

This clone came up once. The rearrangement links TRBV29-1 to TRBJ1-2; D gene unclear. Trimming removed 4 bases from V and 6 bases from J, with 15 bases in between. CDR1 and CDR2 from the germline V gene are SQVTM and ANQGSEA. The CDR3 is made up of 13 amino acids. The CDR3 bases are TGCAGCGTTGGCGAGGGTCATGGAAATGGCTACACCTTC. This gives the protein CSVGEGHGNGYTF.

The chain combines TRBV29-1 with TRBJ2-7, with 9 bases fitting TRBD2. Germline-derived CDR1 and CDR2 are SQVTM and ANQGSEA. This CDR3 has 13 residues. J was trimmed by 4 bases and V by 4 bases; bases with no gene match: 5. This chain's CDR3 is CSVASSGTYEQYF. The CDR3 DNA is TGCAGCGTTGCGTCTAGCGGGACTTACGAGCAGTACTTC.

The V and J genes are TRBV28 and TRBJ2-1; 10 bases match TRBD2. CDR3 length: 12 residues. Germline-derived CDR1 and CDR2 are MDHEN and SYDVKM. Trimming removed 5 bases from V and 12 bases from J; junction bases left unmatched: 4. DNA of the CDR3: TGTGCCAGCAGTCTAAGGACTAGCGGGCAGTTCTTC. Translation gives CASSLRTSGQFF.

The chain employs TRBV7-3 and TRBJ2-2; 9 bases line up with TRBD1. The length of the CDR3 is 15 residues. The V gene's germline CDR1 is SGHTA and CDR2 FQGTGA. The ends lost 6 bases at V and 4 bases at J; junction bases unmatched: 6. The CDR3 region is CASRSGTGSTGELFF. Written as DNA, the CDR3 is TGTGCCAGCAGATCCGGGACAGGGAGCACCGGGGAGCTGTTTTTT.

The chain links TRBV5-6 to TRBJ2-7, with TRBD2 identical over 7 bases. Losses at the gene ends were 0 bases for V and 3 bases for J; bases not matched to a gene: 9. This CDR3 is 16 amino acids long. Germline V gene lookup returns CDR1 SGHDT and CDR2 YYEEEE. The CDR3: CASSLARGRVFYEQYF. CDR3 coding DNA: TGTGCCAGCAGCTTGGCCCGTGGGAGGGTGTTCTACGAGCAGTACTTC.

This clone has a handful of counts. V gene TRBV19 combines with J gene TRBJ2-3; 10 nucleotides align to TRBD2. The CDR3 consists of 19 residues. CDR1 is LNHDA, CDR2 SQIVND, per germline (reference sequence). V lost 1 base and J lost 5; bases outside the gene matches: 15. The CDR3 nucleotides read TGTGCCAGTAGTATAGGAGGCCTAGCGGGGGCCCTCCGCGGAGATACGCAGTATTTT. It translates to CASSIGGLAGALRGDTQYF.

V usage is TRBV30 and J usage is TRBJ2-1; TRBD1 aligns across 7 bases. The CDR3 length is 13 residues. After removal of 6 bases from V and 10 bases from J, the junction contained 12 bases not matched to a gene. The germline gives CDR1 GTSNPN, CDR2 SVGIG (reference sequence). CDR3 DNA sequence: TGTGCCTGCCTAGGGGGCCGGTCTTTCGAGCAGTTCTTC. As protein: CACLGGRSFEQFF.

The rearrangement links TRBV19 to TRBJ1-1, with TRBD1 matching over 7 bases. The CDR3 contains 17 residues. Germline lookup yields CDR1 LNHDA and CDR2 SQIVND (reference sequence). J was trimmed by 0 bases and V by 6 bases; bases with no gene match: 13. This CDR3 is CASSLAGTAPLNTEAFF. DNA of the CDR3: TGTGCCAGTAGCCTCGCGGGGACAGCCCCACTGAACACTGAAGCTTTCTTT.

V and J are TRBV2 and TRBJ1-2; perhaps TRBD1 as D (6 bases). The germline gives CDR1 SNHLY, CDR2 FYNNEI. The V gene lost 3 bases and the J gene lost 5 bases, with 19 bases spanning the gap. The CDR3 length is 16 residues. DNA of the CDR3: TGTGCCAGCAGTGATCTCTTGAGGAGCAGGGGATATGGCTACACCTTC. This codes for CASSDLLRSRGYGYTF.

The rearrangement uses TRBV5-1 and TRBJ2-3; D unclear. CDR3 length: 12 residues. V lost 5 bases and J lost 6, with 10 bases in between. Germline V CDR1 and CDR2: SGHRS, YFSETQ. The CDR3 nucleotides read TGCGCCAGCAGTTCCGCCGGGGATACGCAGTATTTT. It codes for CASSSAGDTQYF.

This chain connects TRBV29-1 to TRBJ2-5; maybe TRBD2 (5 bases). V lost 7 bases and J lost 4, with 13 bases in between. The CDR3 consists of 12 residues. In germline, CDR1 is SQVTM, CDR2 ANQGSEA. CDR3 coding DNA: TGCAGCGAACTAGTAGCAGGAGAGACCCAGTACTTC. Its translation: CSELVAGETQYF.

This clone was counted between two and nine times. V is TRBV7-9 and J is TRBJ2-7, with unresolved D. V was trimmed by 5 bases and J by 3 bases, leaving 8 bases between them. The CDR3 loop spans 12 amino acids. Germline V gives CDR1 SEHNR, CDR2 FQNEAQ (reference sequence). CDR3 sequence: CASSRTVYEQYF. The DNA for the CDR3 is TGTGCCAGCAGCCGAACGGTCTACGAGCAGTACTTC.

The CDR3 loop reads CATKGQGSEGEQFF. The CDR3 bases are TGTGCCACTAAGGGACAGGGGTCCGAGGGTGAGCAGTTCTTC. The chain links TRBV2 to TRBJ2-1; 10 nucleotides align to TRBD1. The CDR3 length is 14 residues. J gave up 9 bases and V 10 bases, and 12 bases lay outside the gene matches. Germline lookup yields CDR1 SNHLY and CDR2 FYNNEI.

J is TRBJ1-2 and V is TRBV2; no reliable D call. Trimming shortened V by 4 bases and J by 2 bases, and 8 bases separated the two germline ends. The CDR3 loop spans 13 amino acids. Germline-derived CDR1 and CDR2 are SNHLY and FYNNEI. The CDR3, as DNA: TGTGCCAGCAGTGCGGCGGGGAACTATGGCTACACCTTC. Encoded protein: CASSAAGNYGYTF.

The chain has TRBV29-1 and TRBJ2-7; possible D gene TRBD2, 5 bases. There are 12 residues in the CDR3. Trimming left V 4 bases short and J 2 bases short, with 9 bases between. CDR1 and CDR2 (germline): SQVTM, ANQGSEA. CDR3 bases: TGCAGCGTTGGTGCGGAGGCCTACGAGCAGTACTTC. It translates to CSVGAEAYEQYF.

There are a few counts of this clone. The rearrangement joins TRBV5-1 to TRBJ1-2, with 7 bases matching TRBD1. The length of the CDR3 is 12 residues. The germline CDR1 and CDR2 sequences are SGHRS and YFSETQ. The junction had 5 bases not matched to a gene; V was cut back by 4 bases and J by 8 bases. The CDR3 DNA sequence: TGCGCCAGCAGCCCGACAGGGACCGGCTACACCTTC. This encodes CASSPTGTGYTF.

The count of this clone is one. The rearrangement joins TRBV30 to TRBJ1-4; D may be TRBD1 (5 bases). Germline CDR1 reads GTSNPN; CDR2 reads SVGIG (reference sequence). The CDR3 has 13 residues. Trimming left V 1 base short and J 6 bases short, with 9 bases between. The CDR3 here is CAWSGQGHEKLFF. The DNA for the CDR3 is TGTGCCTGGAGTGGGCAGGGACATGAAAAACTGTTTTTT.

This clone was seen just once. The chain is built from TRBV11-3 and TRBJ2-3, with no clear D. The V end was cut by 4 bases, the J end by 0 bases, with 14 bases between. Germline CDR1 reads SGHNT; CDR2 reads YENEEA. The CDR3 totals 16 residues. The CDR3 sequence: CASSSRWGSSTDTQYF. CDR3 nucleotides: TGTGCCAGCAGCTCCCGTTGGGGTTCTAGCACAGATACGCAGTATTTT.

The chain carries TRBV7-9 and TRBJ1-2; a possible D gene is TRBD1 (6 bases). Germline V gene data show CDR1 as SEHNR and CDR2 as FQNEAQ (reference sequence). With 1 base removed from V and 7 bases from J, the gap between germline ends came to 10 bases. The CDR3 is made up of 13 amino acids. The CDR3 bases are TGTGCCAGCAGCTTAGACAGGGTTATTGGCTACACCTTC. Protein: CASSLDRVIGYTF.

CDR3 region: CAISESDKGSYEQYF. The DNA for the CDR3 is TGTGCCATCAGTGAGTCGGACAAGGGATCCTACGAGCAGTACTTC. V and J are TRBV10-3 and TRBJ2-7; TRBD1 is a possible D gene (5 bases). Germline assignment: CDR1 ENHRY and CDR2 SYGVKD. The CDR3 totals 15 residues. Trimming took 0 bases from V and 1 from J, leaving 10 bases between them.

The chain is built from TRBV7-2 and TRBJ2-1; 9 positions match TRBD2. V was pared by 3 bases and J by 2 bases, with 2 bases of the junction left unmatched. The CDR3 is made up of 15 amino acids. Germline V gene data show CDR1 as SGHTA and CDR2 as FQGNSA. The CDR3 sequence is CASSFGLAPYNEQFF. In DNA, the CDR3 is TGTGCCAGCAGCTTCGGACTAGCGCCCTACAATGAGCAGTTCTTC.

This chain uses TRBV23-1 with TRBJ2-3; D not resolved. TRBV23-1 qualifies as an ORF whose function is uncertain. Trimming left V 7 bases short and J 11 bases short, with 13 bases between. The CDR3 length is 11 residues. CDR3 bases: TGCGCCAGCACCCCCCCTAGGATGCAGTATTTT. The encoded protein is CASTPPRMQYF.